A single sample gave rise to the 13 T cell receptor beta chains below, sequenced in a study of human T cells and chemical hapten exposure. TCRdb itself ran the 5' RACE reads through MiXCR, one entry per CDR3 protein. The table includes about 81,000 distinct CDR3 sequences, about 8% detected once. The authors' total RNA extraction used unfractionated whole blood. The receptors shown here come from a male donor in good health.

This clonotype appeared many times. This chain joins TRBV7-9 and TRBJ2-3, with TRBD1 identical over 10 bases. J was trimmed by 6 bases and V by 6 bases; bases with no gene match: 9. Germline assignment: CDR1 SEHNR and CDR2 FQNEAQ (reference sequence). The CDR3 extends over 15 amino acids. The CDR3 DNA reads TGTGCCAGCAGGACCGGGACAGGGGTGGCGGATACGCAGTATTTT. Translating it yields CASRTGTGVADTQYF.

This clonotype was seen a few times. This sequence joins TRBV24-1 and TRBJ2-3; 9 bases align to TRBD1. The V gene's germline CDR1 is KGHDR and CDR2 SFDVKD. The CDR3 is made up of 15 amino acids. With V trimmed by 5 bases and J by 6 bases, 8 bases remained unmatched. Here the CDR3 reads CATSGTGATRDTQYF. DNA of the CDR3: TGTGCCACCAGTGGGACAGGGGCCACCAGGGATACGCAGTATTTT.

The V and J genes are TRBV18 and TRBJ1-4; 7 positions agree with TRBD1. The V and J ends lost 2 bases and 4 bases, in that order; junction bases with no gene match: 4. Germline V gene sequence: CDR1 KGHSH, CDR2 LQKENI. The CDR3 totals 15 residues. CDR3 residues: CASSPATGSNEKLFF. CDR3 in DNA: TGTGCCAGCTCACCAGCGACAGGGAGTAATGAAAAACTGTTTTTT.

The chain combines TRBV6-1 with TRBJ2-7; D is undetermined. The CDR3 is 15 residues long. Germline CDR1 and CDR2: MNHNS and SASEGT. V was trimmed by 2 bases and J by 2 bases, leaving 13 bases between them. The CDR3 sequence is CASSELAGSTYEQYF. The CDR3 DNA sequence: TGTGCCAGCAGTGAACTGGCAGGATCCACCTACGAGCAGTACTTC.

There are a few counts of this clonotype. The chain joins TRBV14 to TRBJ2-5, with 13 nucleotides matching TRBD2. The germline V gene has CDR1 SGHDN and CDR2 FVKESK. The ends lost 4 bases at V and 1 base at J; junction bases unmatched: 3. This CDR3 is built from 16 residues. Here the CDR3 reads CASSPGLAGPQETQYF. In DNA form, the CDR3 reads TGTGCCAGCAGCCCGGGACTAGCGGGACCCCAAGAGACCCAGTACTTC.

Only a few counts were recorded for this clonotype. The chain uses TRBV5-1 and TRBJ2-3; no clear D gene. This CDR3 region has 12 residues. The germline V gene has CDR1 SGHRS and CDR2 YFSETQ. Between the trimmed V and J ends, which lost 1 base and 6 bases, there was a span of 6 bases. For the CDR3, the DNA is TGCGCCAGCAGCTTGTCCTGGGATACGCAGTATTTT. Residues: CASSLSWDTQYF.

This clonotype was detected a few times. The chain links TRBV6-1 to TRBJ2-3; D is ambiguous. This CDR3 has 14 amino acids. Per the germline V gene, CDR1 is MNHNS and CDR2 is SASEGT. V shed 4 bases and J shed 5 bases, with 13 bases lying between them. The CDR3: CASSAPSLGDTQYF. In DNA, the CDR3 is TGTGCCAGCAGTGCGCCGAGCCTGGGAGATACGCAGTATTTT.

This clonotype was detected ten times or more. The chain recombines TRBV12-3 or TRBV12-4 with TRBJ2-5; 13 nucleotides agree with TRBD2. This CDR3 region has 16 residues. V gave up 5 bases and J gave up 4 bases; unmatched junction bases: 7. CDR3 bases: TGTGCCAGCAGTCTTACTAGCGGGGGGGCCGGAGAGACCCAGTACTTC. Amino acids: CASSLTSGGAGETQYF.

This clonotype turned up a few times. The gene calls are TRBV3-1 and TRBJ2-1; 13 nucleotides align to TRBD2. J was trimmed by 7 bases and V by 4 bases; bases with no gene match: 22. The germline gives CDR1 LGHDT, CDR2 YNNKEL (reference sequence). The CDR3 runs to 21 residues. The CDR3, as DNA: TGTGCCAGCAGCCGACACCCACACCGACTAGCGGGAGGTGGTAGTATAAATGAGCAGTTCTTC. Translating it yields CASSRHPHRLAGGGSINEQFF.

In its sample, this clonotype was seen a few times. CDR3 loop: CSVEVSGQVIQETQYF. The CDR3 DNA reads TGCAGCGTTGAAGTCTCGGGACAGGTAATCCAAGAGACCCAGTACTTC. V usage is TRBV29-1 and J usage is TRBJ2-5; 8 bases are a match to TRBD1. Germline V lookup: CDR1 SQVTM, CDR2 ANQGSEA. The CDR3 spans 16 residues. V was pared by 1 base and J by 1 base, with 8 bases of the junction left unmatched.

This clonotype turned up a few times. The CDR3 coding sequence is TGTGCCAGCAGCCTTCTTCCGGGACAGGGGACTGAAGCTTTCTTT. Its protein product is CASSLLPGQGTEAFF. J is TRBJ1-1 and V is TRBV5-4; 10 nucleotides match TRBD1. CDR1 and CDR2 from the germline V gene are SGHNT and YYREEE (reference sequence). Trimming at V came to 4 bases and at J to 5 bases, leaving 8 bases not matched to a gene. The CDR3 loop spans 15 amino acids. Full variable domain (missing parts from reference TRBV5-4 and TRBJ1-1): ETGVTQSPTHLIKTRGQQVTLRCSSQSGHNTVSWYQQALGQGPQFIFQYYREEENGRGNFPPRFSGLQFPNYSSELNVNALELDDSALYLCASSLLPGQGTEAFFGQGTRLTVV.

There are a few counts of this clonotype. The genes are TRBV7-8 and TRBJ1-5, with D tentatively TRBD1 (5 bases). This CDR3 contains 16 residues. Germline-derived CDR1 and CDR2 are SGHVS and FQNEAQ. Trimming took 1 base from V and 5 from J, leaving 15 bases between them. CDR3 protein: CASSLGGHGGDQPQHF. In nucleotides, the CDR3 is TGTGCCAGCAGCTTAGGCGGACACGGTGGGGATCAGCCCCAGCATTTT.

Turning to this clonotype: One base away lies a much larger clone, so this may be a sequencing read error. The DNA for the CDR3 is TGTGCCAGCAGTCCCGGCAGCCGGGGTGCTGAAGCTTTCTTT. Translated: CASSPGSRGAEAFF. The chain couples TRBV12-3 or TRBV12-4 to TRBJ1-1, with unresolved D. The CDR3 runs to 14 residues. The V gene lost 5 bases and the J gene lost 6 bases, with 16 bases spanning the gap.